One sample yielded the 29 T cell receptor beta chains listed below, sequenced in a study of T cell repertoires in cytomegalovirus infection. A single record per CDR3 protein comes from TCRdb applying MiXCR to the reads. The sample lists more than 500,000 distinct CDR3 sequences; 16% were seen once. The source material was CD8+ T cells from PBMCs. The receptors originated from a human donor in good health (CMV status not recorded). Some clones in this sample may be carry-over from other donors' samples.

Ten or more counts support this clonotype. The genes are TRBV14 and TRBJ2-1; D assignment may be TRBD1 or TRBD2 (6 bases each). Trimming took off 4 bases at V and 2 bases at J, with 21 bases between the two ends. The CDR3 is 18 residues long. The germline gives CDR1 SGHDN, CDR2 FVKESK. Written as DNA, the CDR3 is TGTGCCAGCAGCCCGCGCCTCCGGGGGCCTATTCCCTACAATGAGCAGTTCTTC. It specifies CASSPRLRGPIPYNEQFF. Looking up the rest from reference TRBV14 and TRBJ2-1 gives the full variable domain: EAGVTQFPSHSVIEKGQTVTLRCDPISGHDNLYWYRRVMGKEIKFLLHFVKESKQDESGMPNNRFLAERTGGTYSTLKVQPAELEDSGVYFCASSPRLRGPIPYNEQFFGPGTRLTVL.

This chain connects TRBV7-2 to TRBJ1-3, with D tentatively TRBD1 (5 bases). The CDR3 consists of 14 residues. CDR1 SGHTA and CDR2 FQGNSA come from the germline V gene. The V and J ends lost 3 bases and 4 bases respectively, with 10 bases between them. The DNA for the CDR3 is TGTGCCAGCAGCTTTGGGGGGATGGGAAACACCATATATTTT. Protein: CASSFGGMGNTIYF.

This clonotype has ten or more counts. The chain couples TRBV7-9 to TRBJ2-3, with 7 positions matching TRBD2. The germline V gene encodes CDR1 SEHNR and CDR2 FQNEAQ (reference sequence). This CDR3 comprises 16 residues. Trimming took 1 base from V and 5 from J; bases not matched to a gene: 9. CDR3 sequence: CASSLDMAGDGDTQYF. The DNA of the CDR3 is TGTGCCAGCAGCTTAGATATGGCGGGAGATGGAGATACGCAGTATTTT.

The table lists this clonotype with a few counts. The chain recombines TRBV20-1 with TRBJ1-2, with 8 bases matching TRBD1. The CDR3 totals 11 residues. CDR1 and CDR2 from the germline V gene are DFQATT and SNEGSKA (reference sequence). J lost 10 bases, V lost 3 bases, and 4 bases had no gene match. CDR3 sequence: CSASRGLDYTF. CDR3 nucleotide sequence: TGCAGTGCTAGCAGGGGGCTCGACTACACCTTC.

This clonotype was recorded many times. The rearrangement joins TRBV6-5 to TRBJ2-1, with 8 bases aligning to TRBD1. V gave up 0 bases and J gave up 7 bases; unmatched junction bases: 8. Germline assignment: CDR1 MNHEY and CDR2 SVGAGI. The CDR3 is 16 residues long. The CDR3 reads CASSYSQGARSNEQFF. CDR3 in DNA: TGTGCCAGCAGTTACTCCCAGGGGGCGCGGAGTAATGAGCAGTTCTTC.

This clonotype was recorded once. One base away lies a much larger clone, so this may be a sequencing read error. The chain carries TRBV6-6 and TRBJ1-2; no clear D gene. The V end was cut by 0 bases, the J end by 5 bases, with 10 bases between. Germline V gene lookup returns CDR1 MNHNY and CDR2 SVGAGI (reference sequence). The CDR3 length is 14 residues. The CDR3 sequence: CASSYSGHEYGYTF. As DNA, the CDR3 is TGTGCCAGCAGTTACTCAGGCCACGAGTATGGCTACACCTTC.

The J gene is TRBJ1-4, the V gene TRBV28; no definite D call. The germline V gene has CDR1 MDHEN and CDR2 SYDVKM. The CDR3 length is 14 residues. Trimming stripped 3 bases from V and 2 bases from J, with 7 bases between. CDR3 region: CASSFRLTNEKLFF. Written as DNA, the CDR3 is TGTGCCAGCAGTTTTCGACTGACTAATGAAAAACTGTTTTTT.

The rearrangement uses TRBV20-1 and TRBJ1-2; D gene unclear. The germline CDR1 and CDR2 sequences are DFQATT and SNEGSKA (reference sequence). The CDR3 sequence is 10 residues long. CDR3 DNA sequence: TGCACCCCCCCGCTCTATGGCTACACCTTC. The encoded protein is CTPPLYGYTF.

This clonotype appeared many times. J is TRBJ1-2 and V is TRBV7-8, with D possibly matching TRBD1 (6 bases). Trimming removed 4 bases at V and 6 bases at J, with 15 bases between. Germline CDR1 reads SGHVS; CDR2 reads FQNEAQ. CDR3 length: 14 residues. This CDR3 reads CASSWTEGDNGYTF. DNA of the CDR3: TGTGCCAGCAGCTGGACAGAAGGGGATAATGGCTACACCTTC.

This clonotype was seen a handful of times. This chain connects TRBV19 to TRBJ2-1; 9 bases line up with TRBD2. Trimming removed 3 bases from V and 4 bases from J; junction bases left unmatched: 7. Per germline, CDR1 LNHDA and CDR2 SQIVND (reference sequence). The CDR3 is 16 residues long. The CDR3 DNA sequence: TGTGCCAGTAGTATGGCCGCTAGCGGGGCGTACAATGAGCAGTTCTTC. The encoded protein is CASSMAASGAYNEQFF.

The sample holds one count of this clonotype. The chain joins TRBV19 to TRBJ2-7; D gene uncertain. The V end was cut by 3 bases, the J end by 2 bases, with 20 bases between. The CDR3 runs to 17 residues. CDR1 LNHDA and CDR2 SQIVND come from the germline V gene (reference sequence). DNA for the CDR3: TGTGCCAGTAGTATCCGGTCTGGTGGCAGGTCCCCCTACGAGCAGTACTTC. Translating it yields CASSIRSGGRSPYEQYF.

This chain links TRBV19 with TRBJ2-7; D possibly corresponds to TRBD1 (6 bases). Trimming left V 6 bases short and J 3 bases short, with 15 bases between. The length of the CDR3 is 14 residues. Germline lookup yields CDR1 LNHDA and CDR2 SQIVND (reference sequence). The CDR3 sequence is CASSPTGIHYEQYF. In DNA form, the CDR3 reads TGTGCCAGTAGCCCCACAGGGATCCACTACGAGCAGTACTTC.

Of note for this clonotype: Its ends do not fully match the called genes, so a read error is possible. V and J are TRBV7-6 and TRBJ2-1; no clear D gene. Germline V gives CDR1 SGHVS, CDR2 FNYEAQ. This CDR3 spans 13 amino acids. The CDR3 coding sequence is TGTGCTAGCAGCTCATCCCCCTCAAATGAGCAGTTCTTC. Protein product: CASSSSPSNEQFF.

This clonotype showed up many times. The chain uses TRBV4-2 and TRBJ2-2; D is perhaps TRBD2 (5 bases). Germline values: CDR1 LGHNA, CDR2 YNFKEQ. Trimming pared 0 bases from V and 0 bases from J, leaving 14 bases between. The CDR3 extends over 18 amino acids. CDR3 DNA sequence: TGTGCCAGCAGCCAAGATTTGGTGGGAGTCACGAACACCGGGGAGCTGTTTTTT. Translation gives CASSQDLVGVTNTGELFF.

This clonotype has just a few counts. The rearrangement uses TRBV4-2 and TRBJ1-2; D not certain. This CDR3 is built from 15 residues. The V gene's germline CDR1 is LGHNA and CDR2 YNFKEQ. Trimming pared 0 bases from V and 5 bases from J, leaving 13 bases between. In DNA form, the CDR3 reads TGTGCCAGCAGCCAAGATTTAAGACCGGCGTATGGCTACACCTTC. Amino acids: CASSQDLRPAYGYTF.

Remarks on this clonotype: A much larger clone differs by one base, so this may be a read error. The final CDR3 position lacks the conserved phenylalanine or tryptophan, pointing to a likely read error. The chain has TRBV7-4 and TRBJ2-7, with D perhaps matching TRBD1 (6 bases). The V and J ends lost 0 bases and 2 bases respectively, with 8 bases between them. Germline CDR1 is SGHVT and CDR2 is SQSDAQ. The CDR3 covers 14 residues. CDR3 residues: CASSLADSPYEQYL. The CDR3 DNA sequence: TGTGCCAGCAGCTTAGCGGACAGCCCCTACGAGCAGTACTTA.

This clonotype was recorded at least ten times. This chain connects TRBV7-8 to TRBJ1-5; D is possibly TRBD1 (5 bases). Germline V lookup: CDR1 SGHVS, CDR2 FQNEAQ. The ends were cut back, 5 bases at V and 2 bases at J, with 7 bases in the middle. This CDR3 contains 13 residues. Here the CDR3 reads CASSPRGNQPQHF. DNA of the CDR3: TGTGCCAGCAGCCCCAGGGGCAATCAGCCCCAGCATTTT.

This clonotype has a handful of counts. The chain carries TRBV28 and TRBJ2-1; D might be TRBD2 (5 bases). The germline V gene has CDR1 MDHEN and CDR2 SYDVKM. The CDR3 runs to 14 residues. Deletions cut 7 bases from V and 0 bases from J, with 10 bases between. The CDR3 sequence: CASTLGSSYNEQFF. In DNA form, the CDR3 reads TGTGCCAGCACCCTGGGGAGCTCCTACAATGAGCAGTTCTTC.

The DNA of the CDR3 is TGCAGCGTTGTTGGAAGCCCCAACTCCTACGAGCAGTACTTC. Translation: CSVVGSPNSYEQYF. The genes are TRBV29-1 and TRBJ2-7, with unresolved D. Deletions cut 4 bases from V and 0 bases from J, with 13 bases between. This CDR3 comprises 14 residues. Per germline, CDR1 SQVTM and CDR2 ANQGSEA.

The chain has TRBV28 and TRBJ2-7; D possibly corresponds to TRBD2 (5 bases). The CDR3 is 17 residues long. Germline assignment: CDR1 MDHEN and CDR2 SYDVKM. The CDR3 spells CARSFNLFGVSSYEQYF. As DNA, the CDR3 is TGTGCTAGAAGTTTTAATCTGTTCGGGGTAAGCTCCTACGAGCAGTACTTC.

This clonotype was seen a few times. V usage is TRBV10-3 and J usage is TRBJ1-1, with D tentatively TRBD1 (6 bases). Per germline, CDR1 ENHRY and CDR2 SYGVKD. The CDR3 loop spans 13 amino acids. V lost 4 bases and J lost 0, with 6 bases in between. The CDR3 spells CAISGTVNTEAFF. CDR3 DNA sequence: TGTGCCATCAGTGGGACAGTGAACACTGAAGCTTTCTTT.

In its sample, this clonotype was seen many times. The CDR3 nucleotides are TGTGCCATCAGTGACCCCGCGGGGGCTGAAGAGACCCAGTACTTC. Protein sequence: CAISDPAGAEETQYF. The chain carries TRBV10-3 and TRBJ2-5, with D possibly matching TRBD2 (7 bases). CDR3 length equals 15 residues. The germline gives CDR1 ENHRY, CDR2 SYGVKD. V was clipped by 3 bases and J by 3 bases, with 14 bases between them.

This clonotype was found many times. The CDR3 DNA reads as TGTGCCAGCAGCTTAGGTTACCCAATAACAGGGGGGAACACTGAAGCTTTCTTT. Amino acids: CASSLGYPITGGNTEAFF. V and J are TRBV7-9 and TRBJ1-1, with 8 bases matching TRBD1. The germline CDR1 and CDR2 sequences are SEHNR and FQNEAQ (reference sequence). The CDR3 is made up of 18 amino acids. V was pared by 1 base and J by 1 base, with 11 bases of the junction left unmatched.

This chain joins TRBV7-4 and TRBJ2-3, with TRBD2 matching over 13 bases. CDR1 and CDR2 (germline): SGHVT, SQSDAQ. With 1 base clipped from V and 5 bases from J, the junction kept 6 bases outside the gene matches. This CDR3 has 17 residues. Here the CDR3 DNA reads TGTGCCAGCAGCTTAGTACTAGCGGGGGGGCCGGGAGATACGCAGTATTTT. Amino acid sequence: CASSLVLAGGPGDTQYF.

This clonotype was counted at least ten times. The chain links TRBV7-8 to TRBJ2-2; 10 bases fit TRBD2. Germline loops: CDR1 SGHVS, CDR2 FQNEAQ. This CDR3 spans 16 amino acids. With V trimmed by 1 base and J by 1 base, 0 bases remained unmatched. CDR3 protein: CASSLGLAGNTGELFF. The CDR3 DNA follows: TGTGCCAGCAGCTTAGGACTAGCGGGGAACACCGGGGAGCTGTTTTTT.

There are many counts of this clonotype. V gene TRBV7-8 combines with J gene TRBJ2-2; the match to TRBD1 covers 7 bases. After removal of 4 bases from V and 6 bases from J, the junction contained 8 bases not matched to a gene. Germline-derived CDR1 and CDR2 are SGHVS and FQNEAQ. There are 15 residues in the CDR3. CDR3 DNA: TGTGCCAGCAGCTCAGGGACAGAGGAGGCCGGGGAGCTGTTTTTT. Encoded protein: CASSSGTEEAGELFF. The whole variable domain, remainder taken from reference TRBV7-8 and TRBJ2-2, is GAGVSQSPRYKVAKRGQDVALRCDPISGHVSLFWYQQALGQGPEFLTYFQNEAQLDKSGLPSDRFFAERPEGSVSTLKIQRTQQEDSAVYLCASSSGTEEAGELFFGEGSRLTVL.

This clonotype was observed a few times. The chain carries TRBV27 and TRBJ1-1; D is perhaps TRBD1 (5 bases). This CDR3 comprises 14 residues. CDR1 MNHEY and CDR2 SMNVEV come from the germline V gene (reference sequence). Trimming took 3 bases from V and 4 from J, leaving 12 bases between them. The CDR3 reads CASSLGGTGTEAFF. Written as DNA, the CDR3 is TGTGCCAGCAGTTTGGGGGGGACTGGCACTGAAGCTTTCTTT.

CDR3 sequence (DNA): TGTGCCAGCAGCTTTGGGACTAGCTCTGGAAACACCATATATTTT. Encoded protein: CASSFGTSSGNTIYF. V gene TRBV13 combines with J gene TRBJ1-3; the D gene is possibly TRBD1 (5 bases). Germline V gene data show CDR1 as PRHDT and CDR2 as FYEKMQ (reference sequence). The V end lost 3 bases, the J end lost 0 bases, and 9 bases lay between the germline ends. This CDR3 has 15 amino acids.

This clonotype was seen many times. The V call is TRBV7-2, the J call TRBJ1-5; TRBD1 is a possible D gene (5 bases). From germline, CDR1 is SGHTA and CDR2 FQGNSA. Trimming cost V 5 bases and J 2 bases, with 22 bases left between them. CDR3 size: 18 residues. The CDR3 region has the DNA TGTGCCAGCAGCCCGCTCGGGGCAGGGAGAAGGGGCAATCAGCCCCAGCATTTT. It yields the protein CASSPLGAGRRGNQPQHF.